This entry lists 15 T cell receptor beta chains sequenced from one sample in a study of T-cell reconstitution after alpha-beta-depleted transplantation in children. This sample's TCRbeta library carried unique molecular identifier barcodes. A single record per CDR3 protein comes from TCRdb applying MiXCR to the PCR reads. The sample contains over 550,000 distinct CDR3 sequences, 10% of which appear only once. The sample consisted of PBMCs from the stem cell graft donor, taken from the stem cell graft. The receptors stem from a human donor who donated a stem cell graft to a child with acute myeloid leukemia.

Comments on this clonotype: An end of the junction differs from the germline gene, which may be a read error. J is TRBJ2-3 and V is TRBV20-1, with D perhaps TRBD2 (5 bases). This CDR3 spans 16 amino acids. Germline V lookup: CDR1 DFQATT, CDR2 SNEGSKA (reference sequence). CDR3 bases: TGCTGTGCTAGAGATTCTTCAAGCGGATCCACAGATACGCAGTATTTT. Its protein product is CCARDSSSGSTDTQYF.

The chain employs TRBV6-5 and TRBJ2-3, with D perhaps TRBD2 (5 bases). Germline lookup yields CDR1 MNHEY and CDR2 SVGAGI. The CDR3 sequence is 14 residues long. V lost 6 bases and J lost 2, with 12 bases in between. Written as DNA, the CDR3 is TGTGCCAGCAGATATGGACTTGTCACAGATACGCAGTATTTT. Translating gives CASRYGLVTDTQYF.

The V gene is TRBV6-5, the J gene TRBJ1-1; 12 nucleotides line up with TRBD1. J was trimmed by 4 bases and V by 7 bases; bases with no gene match: 10. The CDR3 extends over 16 amino acids. Germline V gene data show CDR1 as MNHEY and CDR2 as SVGAGI. CDR3 loop: CASILRDRGRSTEAFF. CDR3 sequence (DNA): TGTGCCAGCATCCTCCGGGACAGGGGGCGGAGCACTGAAGCTTTCTTT.

This clonotype was detected ten times or more. The V call is TRBV5-6, the J call TRBJ1-1; 7 bases align to TRBD1. The germline gives CDR1 SGHDT, CDR2 YYEEEE. The junction had 8 bases not matched to a gene; V was cut back by 3 bases and J by 6 bases. This CDR3 is 14 amino acids long. CDR3 residues: CASSSRDRVPEAFF. CDR3 nucleotides: TGTGCCAGCAGCTCCCGAGACAGGGTGCCTGAAGCTTTCTTT.

This clonotype occurred many times. The chain joins TRBV6-2 or TRBV6-3 to TRBJ2-6, with D unclear. Trimming removed 6 bases at V and 7 bases at J, with 7 bases between. The germline CDR1 and CDR2 sequences are MNHEY and SVGEGT. The CDR3 extends over 12 amino acids. DNA of the CDR3: TGTGCCAGCAGCCCCGGAGCCAACGTCCTGACTTTC. Translation: CASSPGANVLTF.

A few counts support this clonotype. The gene calls are TRBV3-1 and TRBJ1-5; D call uncertain. V was clipped by 1 base and J by 3 bases, with 10 bases between them. CDR3 size: 15 residues. The germline CDR1 and CDR2 sequences are LGHDT and YNNKEL (reference sequence). CDR3 in DNA: TGTGCCAGCAGCCAAGGCAGGAGCAACAATCAGCCCCAGCATTTT. The encoded protein is CASSQGRSNNQPQHF.

The chain has TRBV5-5 and TRBJ1-6; D not resolved. The CDR3 runs to 13 residues. Trimming shortened V by 9 bases and J by 8 bases, and 15 bases separated the two germline ends. Germline values: CDR1 SGHKS, CDR2 YYEKEE (reference sequence). Written as DNA, the CDR3 is TGTGCCATCGGCCCGGGGTCCGATTCACCCCTCCACTTT. It specifies CAIGPGSDSPLHF.

The chain joins TRBV29-1 to TRBJ1-3; the match to TRBD1 covers 10 bases. V lost 6 bases and J lost 2; bases outside the gene matches: 1. The CDR3 is made up of 13 amino acids. Germline assignment: CDR1 SQVTM and CDR2 ANQGSEA. The CDR3 nucleotides read TGCAGCGTCGGGACAGGGGCTGGAAACACCATATATTTT. Its protein is CSVGTGAGNTIYF. Complete variable domain (other parts from reference TRBV29-1 and TRBJ1-3): SAVISQKPSRDICQRGTSLTIQCQVDSQVTMMFWYRQQPGQSLTLIATANQGSEATYESGFVIDKFPISRPNLTFSTLTVSNMSPEDSSIYLCSVGTGAGNTIYFGEGSWLTVV.

This clonotype has only a few counts. The conserved phenylalanine or tryptophan normally closing the CDR3 is absent here, so this likely arose from a read error. The chain has TRBV18 and TRBJ2-3, with 7 bases that match TRBD1. Germline CDR1 reads KGHSH; CDR2 reads LQKENI. This CDR3 contains 15 residues. V was pared by 2 bases and J by 4 bases, with 6 bases of the junction left unmatched. CDR3 sequence (DNA): TGTGCCAGCTCACCATACTCCGGGACAGCAGATACGCAGTATCTT. Translated: CASSPYSGTADTQYL.

On this clonotype itself: This may arise from a read error, as a much more abundant clone is one base away. Here the CDR3 reads CASSYRGLAYNVQFF. CDR3 DNA sequence: TGTGCCAGCAGCTACCGCGGACTAGCTTACAATGTGCAGTTCTTC. This chain links TRBV6-5 with TRBJ2-1, with 8 bases aligning to TRBD2. This CDR3 has 15 amino acids. Per the germline V gene, CDR1 is MNHEY and CDR2 is SVGAGI.

Many counts were recorded for this clonotype. The chain recombines TRBV12-3 or TRBV12-4 with TRBJ1-5; D not certain. The V gene lost 3 bases and the J gene lost 1 base, with 10 bases spanning the gap. This CDR3 is 15 amino acids long. CDR3: CASSFRGGSNQPQHF. CDR3 nucleotides: TGTGCCAGCAGTTTCCGGGGTGGCAGCAATCAGCCCCAGCATTTT.

At least ten counts were recorded for this clonotype. J is TRBJ2-4 and V is TRBV5-1; D might be TRBD1 (6 bases). The CDR3 length is 14 residues. CDR1 and CDR2 (germline): SGHRS, YFSETQ. With 3 bases removed from V and 1 base from J, the gap between germline ends came to 8 bases. The CDR3 nucleotides read TGCGCCAGCAGCTCACAGGGTGCCAAAAACATTCAGTACTTC. Encoded protein: CASSSQGAKNIQYF.

This clonotype was detected ten times or more. The chain joins TRBV12-3 or TRBV12-4 to TRBJ1-6; D gene uncertain. The CDR3 totals 13 residues. Trimming left V 6 bases short and J 7 bases short, with 10 bases between. The CDR3 region is CASSPRLNSPLHF. In DNA, the CDR3 is TGTGCCAGCAGCCCTAGACTGAATTCACCCCTCCACTTT.

This clonotype has just a few counts. V gene TRBV19 combines with J gene TRBJ2-7; maybe TRBD1 (6 bases). V was cut by 4 bases and J by 0 bases, with 16 bases left in between. This CDR3 contains 16 residues. Germline V gene sequence: CDR1 LNHDA, CDR2 SQIVND (reference sequence). This chain's CDR3 is CASSTTGTTGSYEQYF. DNA of the CDR3: TGTGCCAGTAGTACCACCGGGACAACCGGCTCCTACGAGCAGTACTTC.

This clonotype appeared a few times. The chain employs TRBV5-1 and TRBJ2-3; D is possibly TRBD2 (6 bases). The CDR3 totals 16 residues. The V end lost 4 bases, the J end lost 2 bases, and 17 bases lay between the germline ends. Germline V gene sequence: CDR1 SGHRS, CDR2 YFSETQ. The CDR3 nucleotides are TGCGCCAGCAGCGCTGTAGTGGGAGGCTTCACAGATACGCAGTATTTT. It yields the protein CASSAVVGGFTDTQYF.